Each of the 28 T cell receptor beta chains below was sequenced from the same sample in a study of blood T cell repertoires in COVID-19. Some clones are missing from TCRdb's copy, which holds only in-frame ones; the method was immunoSEQ multiplex PCR. The sample holds around 390,000 clones, around nine tenths seen once. Sequences were obtained from PBMCs or T cells enriched from blood (not recorded which). All receptors come from a woman aged 50 to 60 who had recovered from COVID-19.

This chain joins TRBV2 and TRBJ2-1; 7 bases are shared with TRBD2. The CDR3 runs to 14 residues. In germline, CDR1 is SNHLY, CDR2 FYNNEI. The trim removed 6 bases at V and 7 bases at J, leaving 9 bases unmatched. CDR3 bases: TGTGCCAGCAGAGGACTAGTTCGGGATAATGAGCAGTTCTTC. This translates into CASRGLVRDNEQFF.

Here the CDR3 reads CASSPRDSPSYGYTF. CDR3 in DNA: TGTGCCAGCAGCCCTAGGGACAGCCCTTCCTATGGCTACACCTTC. This sequence joins TRBV7-9 and TRBJ1-2, with 7 positions matching TRBD1. Germline CDR1 SEHNR, CDR2 FQNEAQ (reference sequence). The length of the CDR3 is 15 residues. The trim removed 5 bases at V and 4 bases at J, leaving 10 bases unmatched.

Comment on this clone: Other DNA sequences in the sample encode the same CDR3. The chain carries TRBV4-3 and TRBJ2-7; tentatively, D is TRBD2 (5 bases). The CDR3 loop spans 13 amino acids. CDR1 and CDR2 (germline): LGHNA, YSLEER. Trimming stripped 0 bases from V and 5 bases from J, with 8 bases between. DNA for the CDR3: TGCGCCAGCAGCCAAGACCGGGGAGACGAGCAGTACTTC. It is translated as CASSQDRGDEQYF.

The CDR3: CASSSPGYEQFF. The CDR3 nucleotides are TGCGCCAGCAGCTCGCCCGGGTATGAGCAGTTCTTC. J is TRBJ2-1 and V is TRBV5-1; D is unclear. The CDR3 runs to 12 residues. Trimming left V 3 bases short and J 8 bases short, with 9 bases between. Germline V gives CDR1 SGHRS, CDR2 YFSETQ.

This clone showed up just a few times. This chain joins TRBV29-1 and TRBJ2-2; 7 bases fit TRBD2. The germline gives CDR1 SQVTM, CDR2 ANQGSEA. V trimming: 6 bases; J trimming: 5 bases; junction bases outside the gene matches: 6. The CDR3 runs 13 residues. CDR3 residues: CSVRTGGTGELFF. CDR3 in DNA: TGCAGCGTCCGTACCGGGGGGACCGGGGAGCTGTTTTTT.

This rearrangement joins TRBV30 to TRBJ1-2; possibly TRBD1 for D (5 bases). CDR3 length: 17 residues. Trimming took off 0 bases at V and 4 bases at J, with 21 bases between the two ends. Germline V CDR1 and CDR2: GTSNPN, SVGIG (reference sequence). The CDR3 protein is CAWSVKFSTENLYGYTF. The DNA of the CDR3 is TGTGCCTGGAGTGTTAAATTCTCGACAGAAAATCTCTATGGCTACACCTTC.

The V and J genes are TRBV19 and TRBJ1-5; D is unresolved. The CDR3 covers 16 residues. Germline V lookup: CDR1 LNHDA, CDR2 SQIVND (reference sequence). Trimming took 3 bases from V and 4 from J, leaving 16 bases between them. The CDR3 region is CASSIYHGRRNQPQHF. The CDR3 DNA reads as TGTGCCAGTAGTATTTATCACGGCCGGAGGAATCAGCCCCAGCATTTT.

The chain couples TRBV14 to TRBJ2-1; possibly TRBD1 for D (5 bases). Looked up from germline, CDR1 is SGHDN and CDR2 is FVKESK. Trimming cost V 5 bases and J 0 bases, with 11 bases left between them. The CDR3 is 15 amino acids. CDR3: CASSSIDSSYNEQFF. For the CDR3, the DNA is TGTGCCAGCAGCAGCATCGACAGCTCCTACAATGAGCAGTTCTTC. The complete variable domain, with remaining parts taken from reference TRBV14 and TRBJ2-1, reads EAGVTQFPSHSVIEKGQTVTLRCDPISGHDNLYWYRRVMGKEIKFLLHFVKESKQDESGMPNNRFLAERTGGTYSTLKVQPAELEDSGVYFCASSSIDSSYNEQFFGPGTRLTVL.

This clone appeared a single time. V gene TRBV15 combines with J gene TRBJ2-1; TRBD2 aligns across 7 bases. With 0 bases clipped from V and 13 bases from J, the junction kept 6 bases outside the gene matches. Germline-derived CDR1 and CDR2 are LNHNV and YYDKDF (reference sequence). The length of the CDR3 is 13 residues. CDR3 amino acids: CATSRDYRDYQFF. In DNA, the CDR3 is TGTGCCACCAGCAGAGATTACCGGGACTACCAGTTCTTC.

The gene calls are TRBV11-2 and TRBJ1-1; D remains ambiguous. This CDR3 contains 13 residues. Trimming took off 5 bases at V and 2 bases at J, with 9 bases between the two ends. Germline V CDR1 and CDR2: SGHAT, FQNNGV. The CDR3 protein is CASSLTVNTEAFF. In DNA form, the CDR3 reads TGTGCCAGCAGCCTTACAGTTAACACTGAAGCTTTCTTT.

J is TRBJ1-5 and V is TRBV4-1; D may be TRBD1 (6 bases). Trimming cost V 2 bases and J 7 bases, with 12 bases left between them. Germline-derived CDR1 and CDR2 are MGHRA and YSYEKL. The length of the CDR3 is 14 residues. The chain's CDR3 is CASSQTQGSQPQHF. The CDR3, as DNA: TGCGCCAGCAGCCAAACACAGGGTAGCCAGCCCCAGCATTTT.

The sample holds one count of this clone. The rearrangement uses TRBV2 and TRBJ1-5; perhaps TRBD1 as D (6 bases). Trimming pared 6 bases from V and 6 bases from J, leaving 9 bases between. This CDR3 comprises 12 residues. Germline V gene sequence: CDR1 SNHLY, CDR2 FYNNEI. CDR3 DNA sequence: TGTGCCAGCAGAGGGGGGGCTCAGCCCCAGCATTTT. Amino acids: CASRGGAQPQHF.

In this sample, this clone turned up a few times. The V gene is TRBV7-9, the J gene TRBJ1-4, with 8 bases lining up with TRBD1. This CDR3 is 14 amino acids long. With V trimmed by 5 bases and J by 7 bases, 6 bases remained unmatched. The germline CDR1 and CDR2 sequences are SEHNR and FQNEAQ (reference sequence). The CDR3 DNA follows: TGTGCCAGCAGCCTGGACAGGGAGGTTGAAAAACTGTTTTTT. Its protein product is CASSLDREVEKLFF.

This sequence joins TRBV5-6 and TRBJ2-1, with 10 positions matching TRBD2. CDR1 and CDR2 (germline): SGHDT, YYEEEE. Trimming removed 2 bases from V and 3 bases from J; junction bases left unmatched: 5. The CDR3 is 16 residues long. This CDR3 reads CASSFERGGIYNEQFF. CDR3 sequence (DNA): TGTGCCAGCAGCTTTGAGCGGGGGGGCATCTACAATGAGCAGTTCTTC.

The chain combines TRBV4-1 with TRBJ1-1, with D possibly TRBD1 on 5 matching bases. Germline CDR1 and CDR2: MGHRA and YSYEKL. Trimming stripped 5 bases from V and 1 base from J, with 14 bases between. The CDR3 is 15 residues long. CDR3 DNA sequence: TGCGCCAGCAGCTATTCCCCAGGGCAGAACACTGAAGCTTTCTTT. This sequence encodes CASSYSPGQNTEAFF.

The chain has TRBV14 and TRBJ2-7; D perhaps matches TRBD1 (5 bases). Germline loops: CDR1 SGHDN, CDR2 FVKESK. The CDR3 is made up of 15 amino acids. The V end was cut by 2 bases, the J end by 3 bases, with 14 bases between. The CDR3 coding sequence is TGTGCCAGCAGCCAACCGGGCCAGGGAAGCTACGAGCAGTACTTC. This codes for CASSQPGQGSYEQYF.

This chain joins TRBV29-1 and TRBJ1-1; D uncertain. With 3 bases removed from V and 0 bases from J, the gap between germline ends came to 8 bases. Germline V gene sequence: CDR1 SQVTM, CDR2 ANQGSEA. The CDR3 has 13 residues. In DNA form, the CDR3 reads TGCAGCGTTGAGAATGAGATGAACACTGAAGCTTTCTTT. Residues: CSVENEMNTEAFF.

V and J are TRBV11-3 and TRBJ1-6; no definite D call. The CDR3 has 13 amino acids. V lost 4 bases and J lost 9, with 10 bases in between. Germline values: CDR1 SGHNT, CDR2 YENEEA. CDR3 in DNA: TGTGCCAGCAGCTACGGGTTGGGTTCACCCCTCCACTTT. Amino acid sequence: CASSYGLGSPLHF.

V gene TRBV6-4 combines with J gene TRBJ2-6; 8 bases fit TRBD1. Germline values: CDR1 MRHNA, CDR2 SNTAGT. The CDR3 covers 16 residues. With 3 bases clipped from V and 2 bases from J, the junction kept 3 bases outside the gene matches. As DNA, the CDR3 is TGTGCCAGCAGTGAGACAGGGGAGACTGGGGCCAACGTCCTGACTTTC. This gives the protein CASSETGETGANVLTF.

The genes are TRBV2 and TRBJ1-4; maybe TRBD1 (5 bases). The CDR3 extends over 15 amino acids. CDR1 SNHLY and CDR2 FYNNEI come from the germline V gene. The germline V and J ends were trimmed by 3 bases and 2 bases, with 10 bases remaining between them. CDR3 protein: CASSETVYTNEKLFF. DNA of the CDR3: TGTGCCAGCAGTGAGACAGTGTATACTAATGAAAAACTGTTTTTT.

In its sample, this clone was seen once. The rearrangement links TRBV6-1 to TRBJ2-2; 10 nucleotides agree with TRBD2. The length of the CDR3 is 16 residues. J lost 2 bases, V lost 2 bases, and 2 bases had no gene match. The germline V gene encodes CDR1 MNHNS and CDR2 SASEGT. The CDR3 sequence is CASSELLAGNTGELFF. Written as DNA, the CDR3 is TGTGCCAGCAGTGAACTACTAGCGGGAAACACCGGGGAGCTGTTTTTT.

The J gene is TRBJ2-3, the V gene TRBV5-4; 10 bases agree with TRBD2. The CDR3 is 15 residues long. The germline CDR1 and CDR2 sequences are SGHNT and YYREEE (reference sequence). Trimming took 1 base from V and 5 from J; bases not matched to a gene: 4. CDR3 sequence: CASSLTSGVLDTQYF. The CDR3 DNA reads TGTGCCAGCAGCTTGACTAGCGGGGTTTTAGATACGCAGTATTTT. The full variable domain, its missing parts supplied by reference TRBV5-4 and TRBJ2-3, is ETGVTQSPTHLIKTRGQQVTLRCSSQSGHNTVSWYQQALGQGPQFIFQYYREEENGRGNFPPRFSGLQFPNYSSELNVNALELDDSALYLCASSLTSGVLDTQYFGPGTRLTVL.

This chain joins TRBV18 and TRBJ1-1; D may be TRBD1 (6 bases). V lost 3 bases and J 0 bases, leaving 17 bases between the germline ends. This CDR3 is built from 17 residues. Germline V gene sequence: CDR1 KGHSH, CDR2 LQKENI. This CDR3 reads CASSPGRGRGVNTEAFF. In nucleotides, the CDR3 is TGTGCCAGCTCACCGGGCAGGGGACGAGGTGTGAACACTGAAGCTTTCTTT.

V and J are TRBV30 and TRBJ1-6; a possible D gene is TRBD1 (6 bases). Germline CDR1 is GTSNPN and CDR2 is SVGIG (reference sequence). V was shortened by 3 bases and J by 4 bases, with 13 bases between the two germline ends. The CDR3 length is 15 residues. The CDR3 spells CAWSRDTSYNSPLHF. DNA for the CDR3: TGTGCCTGGAGCCGGGACACATCTTATAATTCACCCCTCCACTTT. The complete variable domain, with remaining parts taken from reference TRBV30 and TRBJ1-6, reads SQTIHQWPATLVQPVGSPLSLECTVEGTSNPNLYWYRQAAGRGLQLLFYSVGIGQISSEVPQNLSASRPQDRQFILSSKKLLLSDSGFYLCAWSRDTSYNSPLHFGNGTRLTVT.

CDR3 sequence reads: CASRLAGAHMETQYF. The CDR3 DNA sequence: TGTGCCAGCAGGCTAGCGGGGGCCCATATGGAGACCCAGTACTTC. The rearrangement uses TRBV7-2 and TRBJ2-5; 10 bases fit TRBD2. Germline trimming cut 6 bases from V and 5 bases from J; bases unmatched to any gene: 9. In germline, CDR1 is SGHTA, CDR2 FQGNSA. This CDR3 is built from 15 residues. Supplemented by reference TRBV7-2 and TRBJ2-5, the full variable domain reads GAGVSQSPSNKVTEKGKDVELRCDPISGHTALYWYRQSLGQGLEFLIYFQGNSAPDKSGLPSDRFSAERTGGSVSTLTIQRTQQEDSAVYLCASRLAGAHMETQYFGPGTRLLVL.

V usage is TRBV3-1 (or the pseudogene TRBV3-2) and J usage is TRBJ2-3; TRBD2 matches 11 bases. Germline V gene sequence: CDR1 LGHDT, CDR2 YNNKEL (reference sequence). The CDR3 length is 18 residues. Trimming cost V 1 base and J 5 bases; bases outside gene matches: 11. The chain's CDR3 is CASSQGNPLAGGEDTQYF. For the CDR3, the DNA is TGTGCCAGCAGCCAAGGGAACCCCCTAGCGGGGGGCGAAGATACGCAGTATTTT.

The chain has TRBV4-2 and TRBJ1-5; maybe TRBD1 (6 bases). V lost 0 bases and J 4 bases, leaving 16 bases between the germline ends. CDR3 length: 17 residues. Germline V lookup: CDR1 LGHNA, CDR2 YNFKEQ. In DNA form, the CDR3 reads TGTGCCAGCAGCCAAGAAGGCGGCAGGGGCGTAAATCAGCCCCAGCATTTT. Translated: CASSQEGGRGVNQPQHF.

Note on this clone: The germline gene is not matched at one end of the junction; a read error may be the cause. The chain has TRBV15 and TRBJ2-3, with 8 nucleotides matching TRBD1. Germline V CDR1 and CDR2: LNHNV, YYDKDF (reference sequence). This CDR3 has 13 residues. The CDR3 sequence: CATSRDLGTGGDF. The CDR3 DNA reads TGTGCCACCAGCAGAGATCTGGGGACAGGCGGGGATTTT.